One and the same sample provided the 20 T cell receptor beta chains below, sequenced in a study of blood T cell repertoires in COVID-19. The table came from immunoSEQ multiplex PCR; TCRdb's copy has only in-frame clones and leaves some out. The table records 150,000 to 200,000 clones, 80% to 90% of them present only once. Material: peripheral blood. The receptors come from a woman of 80 years or more with acute or convalescent COVID-19.

This clone was seen a handful of times. The J gene is TRBJ2-7, the V gene TRBV6-2 or TRBV6-3, with TRBD1 identical over 7 bases. The junction had 9 bases not matched to a gene; V was cut back by 5 bases and J by 5 bases. The CDR3 consists of 14 residues. Germline CDR1 and CDR2: MNHEY and SVGEGT. The CDR3 here is CASSARTGDHEQYF. The DNA for the CDR3 is TGTGCCAGCAGTGCCCGCACAGGGGATCACGAGCAGTACTTC.

This chain joins TRBV5-1 and TRBJ1-2, with D perhaps matching TRBD1 (5 bases). V was clipped by 6 bases and J by 3 bases, with 18 bases between them. Germline CDR1 and CDR2: SGHRS and YFSETQ. The CDR3 consists of 15 residues. CDR3 amino acids: CASKKEAGYDYGYTF. The DNA of the CDR3 is TGCGCCAGCAAGAAAGAGGCAGGGTACGACTATGGCTACACCTTC. Full variable domain (rest looked up from reference TRBV5-1 and TRBJ1-2): KAGVTQTPRYLIKTRGQQVTLSCSPISGHRSVSWYQQTPGQGLQFLFEYFSETQRNKGNFPGRFSGRQFSNSRSEMNVSTLELGDSALYLCASKKEAGYDYGYTFGSGTRLTVV.

The chain has TRBV7-9 and TRBJ1-2, with D perhaps matching TRBD1 (5 bases). Germline lookup yields CDR1 SEHNR and CDR2 FQNEAQ (reference sequence). Deletions cut 5 bases from V and 4 bases from J, with 17 bases between. The CDR3 is 15 residues long. CDR3 residues: CASSPGVGSSYGYTF. CDR3 in DNA: TGTGCCAGCAGCCCGGGGGTTGGATCGAGCTATGGCTACACCTTC.

Points on this clone: This specimen includes other DNA sequences encoding the same CDR3. This sequence joins TRBV12-3 or TRBV12-4 and TRBJ2-1, with D hard to call. The CDR3 extends over 12 amino acids. Trimming removed 5 bases at V and 9 bases at J, with 11 bases between. The CDR3: CASSPRVGEQFF. The CDR3, as DNA: TGTGCCAGCAGTCCCCGGGTGGGTGAGCAGTTCTTC.

The chain carries TRBV5-4 and TRBJ1-3; D unclear. V lost 0 bases to trimming and J lost 2 bases, with 12 bases between them. This CDR3 comprises 16 residues. In germline, CDR1 is SGHNT, CDR2 YYREEE (reference sequence). CDR3 in amino acids: CASSLGAQVPGNTIYF. The CDR3 DNA reads as TGTGCCAGCAGCTTGGGGGCTCAGGTCCCTGGAAACACCATATATTTT.

The rearrangement joins TRBV28 to TRBJ1-2, with D possibly TRBD1 on 6 matching bases. The length of the CDR3 is 15 residues. Germline lookup yields CDR1 MDHEN and CDR2 SYDVKM. V gave up 3 bases and J gave up 4 bases, with 15 bases separating them. The chain's CDR3 is CASSFWGQGFYGYTF. The CDR3 coding sequence is TGTGCCAGCAGTTTTTGGGGACAAGGATTCTATGGCTACACCTTC.

The sample holds one count of this clone. The chain has TRBV7-9 and TRBJ2-5, with 9 bases that match TRBD2. Looked up from germline, CDR1 is SEHNR and CDR2 is FQNEAQ (reference sequence). This CDR3 is built from 19 residues. The trim removed 3 bases at V and 5 bases at J, leaving 19 bases unmatched. CDR3 protein: CASSFPRLIPGLASETQYF. The CDR3 DNA sequence: TGTGCCAGCAGCTTCCCTCGCCTGATACCGGGACTAGCATCGGAGACCCAGTACTTC.

J is TRBJ1-4 and V is TRBV2; TRBD1 might be the D (6 bases). The CDR3 length is 14 residues. V was cut by 7 bases and J by 6 bases, with 15 bases left in between. Per germline, CDR1 SNHLY and CDR2 FYNNEI. The CDR3 here is CASNAQGADEKLFF. CDR3 sequence (DNA): TGTGCCAGCAACGCACAGGGTGCGGATGAAAAACTGTTTTTT.

The V gene is TRBV4-2, the J gene TRBJ2-1; 8 nucleotides agree with TRBD2. This CDR3 contains 15 residues. V lost 2 bases, J lost 2 bases, and 2 bases stayed unmatched. Per germline, CDR1 LGHNA and CDR2 YNFKEQ. This chain's CDR3 is CASSQNSGAYNEQFF. As DNA, the CDR3 is TGTGCCAGCAGCCAAAATAGCGGGGCCTACAATGAGCAGTTCTTC.

The chain recombines TRBV3-1 (or the pseudogene TRBV3-2) with TRBJ1-2; D perhaps matches TRBD1 (5 bases). Trimming took 1 base from V and 2 from J, leaving 11 bases between them. The CDR3 length is 15 residues. Germline V gives CDR1 LGHDT, CDR2 YNNKEL (reference sequence). This chain's CDR3 is CASSQVFRQNYGYTF. The CDR3 nucleotides read TGTGCCAGCAGCCAAGTCTTTAGACAGAACTATGGCTACACCTTC.

The chain employs TRBV10-2 and TRBJ2-3; 8 bases fit TRBD2. CDR3 size: 15 residues. Trimming cost V 9 bases and J 1 base; bases outside gene matches: 9. Germline loops: CDR1 WSHSY, CDR2 SAAADI. CDR3: CASRPTGGGTDTQYF. The CDR3 DNA reads as TGCGCCAGTAGACCTACGGGAGGGGGCACAGATACGCAGTATTTT.

The V gene is TRBV12-3 or TRBV12-4, the J gene TRBJ1-1; tentatively, D is TRBD1 (5 bases). Trimming pared 8 bases from V and 6 bases from J, leaving 16 bases between. The CDR3 contains 13 residues. The CDR3 DNA is TGTGCCAGCCTTCAGACAGTGCAGGCTGAAGCTTTCTTT. Translated, it gives CASLQTVQAEAFF.

The rearrangement links TRBV7-3 to TRBJ2-1; 11 bases are shared with TRBD2. This CDR3 comprises 15 residues. CDR1 is SGHTA and CDR2 is FQGTGA in the germline V gene. V dropped 5 bases and J dropped 5; count of bases not matched to a gene: 5. The CDR3 DNA sequence: TGTGCCAGCAGCCTGACTAGCGGGGCCCACAATGAGCAGTTCTTC. Translation gives CASSLTSGAHNEQFF.

V usage is TRBV5-4 and J usage is TRBJ2-5; D unresolved. The V and J ends lost 0 bases and 3 bases respectively, with 6 bases between them. This CDR3 spans 13 amino acids. Germline CDR1 reads SGHNT; CDR2 reads YYREEE (reference sequence). CDR3 coding DNA: TGTGCCAGCAGCTTGGATGCGGAAGAGACCCAGTACTTC. Amino acids: CASSLDAEETQYF.

V usage is TRBV25-1 and J usage is TRBJ2-3, with D unresolved. The germline gives CDR1 MGHDK, CDR2 SYGVNS. The V end was cut by 3 bases, the J end by 6 bases, with 4 bases between. The CDR3 extends over 11 amino acids. The CDR3 reads CASSERDTQYF. The CDR3 bases are TGTGCCAGCAGTGAGAGGGATACGCAGTATTTT.

This chain connects TRBV28 to TRBJ1-1, with 8 bases identical to TRBD1. Looked up from germline, CDR1 is MDHEN and CDR2 is SYDVKM. With 5 bases clipped from V and 10 bases from J, the junction kept 6 bases outside the gene matches. The CDR3 runs to 12 residues. CDR3 coding DNA: TGTGCCAGCAGTGGACAGGGCGGCGGAGCTTTCTTT. The encoded protein is CASSGQGGGAFF.

The V call is TRBV28, the J call TRBJ1-5; D not certain. The germline V and J ends were trimmed by 3 bases and 6 bases, with 6 bases remaining between them. Germline assignment: CDR1 MDHEN and CDR2 SYDVKM. This CDR3 is 12 amino acids long. For the CDR3, the DNA is TGTGCCAGCAGTTTTCGAGCTCAGCCCCAGCATTTT. Its protein is CASSFRAQPQHF.

The chain has TRBV13 and TRBJ1-2, with D unresolved. Germline lookup yields CDR1 PRHDT and CDR2 FYEKMQ (reference sequence). The CDR3 contains 13 residues. V gave up 5 bases and J gave up 3 bases, with 10 bases separating them. CDR3 nucleotides: TGTGCCAGCAGCCCATACATTGACTATGGCTACACCTTC. It codes for CASSPYIDYGYTF.

The chain links TRBV10-3 to TRBJ2-3, with 9 bases lining up with TRBD2. After removal of 2 bases from V and 5 bases from J, the junction contained 8 bases not matched to a gene. Germline CDR1 is ENHRY and CDR2 is SYGVKD. The CDR3 is 16 residues long. The CDR3 protein is CAISEISSGRGDTQYF. The CDR3, as DNA: TGTGCCATCAGTGAGATTAGTAGCGGGAGAGGAGATACGCAGTATTTT.

The CDR3, as DNA: TGTGCCAGCAGCGATCGGGGCTCTGGGGCCAACGTCCTGACTTTC. It specifies CASSDRGSGANVLTF. The gene calls are TRBV2 and TRBJ2-6, with D possibly being TRBD2 (5 bases). This CDR3 is 15 amino acids long. Germline V gives CDR1 SNHLY, CDR2 FYNNEI. The germline V and J ends were trimmed by 6 bases and 0 bases, with 9 bases remaining between them.